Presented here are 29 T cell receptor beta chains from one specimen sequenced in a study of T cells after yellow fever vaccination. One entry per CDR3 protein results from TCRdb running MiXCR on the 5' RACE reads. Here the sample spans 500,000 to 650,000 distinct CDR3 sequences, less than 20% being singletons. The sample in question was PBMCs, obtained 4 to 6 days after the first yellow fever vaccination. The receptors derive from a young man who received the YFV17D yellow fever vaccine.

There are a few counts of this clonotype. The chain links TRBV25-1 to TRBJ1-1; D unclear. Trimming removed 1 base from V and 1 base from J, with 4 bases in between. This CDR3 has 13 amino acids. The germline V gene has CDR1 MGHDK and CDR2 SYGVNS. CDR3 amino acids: CASSESKNTEAFF. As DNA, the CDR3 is TGTGCCAGCAGTGAATCGAAGAACACTGAAGCTTTCTTT.

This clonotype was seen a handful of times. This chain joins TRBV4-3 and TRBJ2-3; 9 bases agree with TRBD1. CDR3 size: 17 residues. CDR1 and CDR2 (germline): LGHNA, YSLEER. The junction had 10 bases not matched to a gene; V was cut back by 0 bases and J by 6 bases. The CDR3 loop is CASSQDKRTGEADTQYF. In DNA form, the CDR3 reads TGCGCCAGCAGCCAAGATAAGAGGACAGGGGAGGCGGATACGCAGTATTTT.

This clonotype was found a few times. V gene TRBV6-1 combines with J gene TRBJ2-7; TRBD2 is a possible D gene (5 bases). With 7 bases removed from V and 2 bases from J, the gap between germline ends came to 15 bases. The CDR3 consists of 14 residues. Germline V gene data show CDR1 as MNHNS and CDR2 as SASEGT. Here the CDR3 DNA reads TGTGCCAGCAAATGGTCCGGGGTCACCTACGAGCAGTACTTC. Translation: CASKWSGVTYEQYF.

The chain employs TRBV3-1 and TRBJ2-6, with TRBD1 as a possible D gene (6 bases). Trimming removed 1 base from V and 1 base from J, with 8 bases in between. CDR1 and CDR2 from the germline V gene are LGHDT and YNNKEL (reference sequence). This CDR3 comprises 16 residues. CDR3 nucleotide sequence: TGTGCCAGCAGCCAAGGGACAGCTTCTGGGGCCAACGTCCTGACTTTC. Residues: CASSQGTASGANVLTF.

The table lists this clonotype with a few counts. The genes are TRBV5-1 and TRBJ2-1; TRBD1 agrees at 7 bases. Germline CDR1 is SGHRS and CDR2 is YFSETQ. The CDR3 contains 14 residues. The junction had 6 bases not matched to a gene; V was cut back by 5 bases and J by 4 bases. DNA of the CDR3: TGCGCCAGCAGTCAGGACAGGAGGTACAATGAGCAGTTCTTC. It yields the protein CASSQDRRYNEQFF.

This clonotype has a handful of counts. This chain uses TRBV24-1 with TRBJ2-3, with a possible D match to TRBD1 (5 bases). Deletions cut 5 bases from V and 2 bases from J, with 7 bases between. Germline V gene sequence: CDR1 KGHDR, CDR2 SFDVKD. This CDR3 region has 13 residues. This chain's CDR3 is CATSAGFTDTQYF. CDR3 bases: TGTGCCACCAGTGCAGGGTTCACAGATACGCAGTATTTT.

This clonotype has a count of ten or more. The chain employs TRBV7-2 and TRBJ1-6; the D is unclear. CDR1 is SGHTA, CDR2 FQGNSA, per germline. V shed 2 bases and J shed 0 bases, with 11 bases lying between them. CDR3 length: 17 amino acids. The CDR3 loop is CASSLYIPSSYNSPLHF. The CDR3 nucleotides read TGTGCCAGCAGCTTATATATCCCGAGCTCCTATAATTCACCCCTCCACTTT.

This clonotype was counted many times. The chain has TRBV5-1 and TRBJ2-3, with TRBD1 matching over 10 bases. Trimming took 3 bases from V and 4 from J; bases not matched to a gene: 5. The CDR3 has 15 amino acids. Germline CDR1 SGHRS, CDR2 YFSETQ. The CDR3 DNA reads TGCGCCAGCAGCTCCCTGACAGGGGGCGCAGATACGCAGTATTTT. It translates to CASSSLTGGADTQYF.

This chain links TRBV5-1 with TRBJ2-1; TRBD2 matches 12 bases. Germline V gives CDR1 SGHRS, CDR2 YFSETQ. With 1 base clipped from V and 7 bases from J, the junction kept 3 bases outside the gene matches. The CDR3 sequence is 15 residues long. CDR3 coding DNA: TGCGCCAGCAGCTTGACTAGCGGGGGGCTGAATGAGCAGTTCTTC. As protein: CASSLTSGGLNEQFF.

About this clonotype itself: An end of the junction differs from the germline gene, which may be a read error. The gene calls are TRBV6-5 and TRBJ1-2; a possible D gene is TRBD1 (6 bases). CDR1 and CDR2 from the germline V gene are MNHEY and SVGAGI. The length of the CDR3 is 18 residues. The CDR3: CASSYSSGHHGENYGYIF. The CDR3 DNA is TGTGCCAGCAGTTACTCTTCGGGACACCACGGCGAGAACTATGGCTACATCTTC.

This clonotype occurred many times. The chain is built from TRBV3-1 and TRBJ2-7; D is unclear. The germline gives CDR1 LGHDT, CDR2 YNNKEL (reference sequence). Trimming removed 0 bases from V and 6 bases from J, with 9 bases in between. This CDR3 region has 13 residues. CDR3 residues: CASSQELLFEQYF. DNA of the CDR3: TGTGCCAGCAGCCAAGAACTGTTGTTCGAGCAGTACTTC.

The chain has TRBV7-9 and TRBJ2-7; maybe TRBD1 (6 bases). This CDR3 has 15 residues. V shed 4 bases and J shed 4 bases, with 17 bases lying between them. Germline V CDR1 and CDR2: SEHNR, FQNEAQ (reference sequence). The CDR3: CASSSQGPEVYEQYF. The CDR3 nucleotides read TGTGCCAGCAGCTCTCAGGGGCCCGAAGTGTACGAGCAGTACTTC. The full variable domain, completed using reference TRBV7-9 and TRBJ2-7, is DTGVSQNPRHKITKRGQNVTFRCDPISEHNRLYWYRQTLGQGPEFLTYFQNEAQLEKSRLLSDRFSAERPKGSFSTLEIQRTEQGDSAMYLCASSSQGPEVYEQYFGPGTRLTVT.

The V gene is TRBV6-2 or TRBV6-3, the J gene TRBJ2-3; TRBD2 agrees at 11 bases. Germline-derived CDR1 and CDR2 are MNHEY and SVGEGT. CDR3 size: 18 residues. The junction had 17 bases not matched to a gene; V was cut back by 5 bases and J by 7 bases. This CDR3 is CASSTTVVLAGDRNTQYF. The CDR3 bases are TGTGCCAGCAGTACTACCGTGGTACTAGCGGGGGATAGGAATACGCAGTATTTT.

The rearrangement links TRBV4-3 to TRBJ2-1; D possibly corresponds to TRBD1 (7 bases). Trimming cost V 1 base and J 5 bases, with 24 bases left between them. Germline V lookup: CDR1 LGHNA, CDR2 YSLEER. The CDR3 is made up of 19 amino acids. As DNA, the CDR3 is TGCGCCAGCAGCCAAGGAAATCGGGGCTTCAGGGGGGAGGACAATGAGCAGTTCTTC. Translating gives CASSQGNRGFRGEDNEQFF.

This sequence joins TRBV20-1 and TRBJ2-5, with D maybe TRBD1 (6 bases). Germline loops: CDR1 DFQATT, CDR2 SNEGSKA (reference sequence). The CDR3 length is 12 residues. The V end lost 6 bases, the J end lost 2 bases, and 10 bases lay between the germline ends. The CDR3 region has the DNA TGCAGTGCCTTGGACAGACAAGAGACCCAGTACTTC. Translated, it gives CSALDRQETQYF.

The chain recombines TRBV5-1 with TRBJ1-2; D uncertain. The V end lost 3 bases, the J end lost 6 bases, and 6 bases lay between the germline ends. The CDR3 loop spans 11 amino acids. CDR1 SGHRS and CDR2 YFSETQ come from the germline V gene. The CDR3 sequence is CASSSMDGYTF. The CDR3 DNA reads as TGCGCCAGCAGCTCTATGGATGGCTACACCTTC.

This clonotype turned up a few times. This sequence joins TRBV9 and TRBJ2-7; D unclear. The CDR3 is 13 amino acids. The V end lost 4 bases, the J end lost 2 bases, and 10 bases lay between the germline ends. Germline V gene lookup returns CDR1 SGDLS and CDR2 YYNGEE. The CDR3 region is CASSPSPTYEQYF. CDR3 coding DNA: TGTGCCAGCAGCCCGAGCCCAACCTACGAGCAGTACTTC. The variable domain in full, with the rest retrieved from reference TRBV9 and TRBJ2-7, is DSGVTQTPKHLITATGQRVTLRCSPRSGDLSVYWYQQSLDQGLQFLIQYYNGEERAKGNILERFSAQQFPDLHSELNLSSLELGDSALYFCASSPSPTYEQYFGPGTRLTVT.

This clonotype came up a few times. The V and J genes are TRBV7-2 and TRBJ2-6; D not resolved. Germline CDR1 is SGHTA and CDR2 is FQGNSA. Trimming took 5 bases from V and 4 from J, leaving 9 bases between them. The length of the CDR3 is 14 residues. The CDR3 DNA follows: TGTGCCAGCAGCCGGAAGGAAGGGGCCAACGTCCTGACTTTC. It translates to CASSRKEGANVLTF.

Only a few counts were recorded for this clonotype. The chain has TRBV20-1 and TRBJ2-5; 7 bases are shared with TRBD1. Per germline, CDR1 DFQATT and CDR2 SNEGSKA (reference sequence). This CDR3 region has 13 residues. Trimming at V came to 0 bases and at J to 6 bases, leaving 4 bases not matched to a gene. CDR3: CSAREGGLKTQYF. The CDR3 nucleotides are TGCAGTGCTAGAGAAGGGGGCCTGAAGACCCAGTACTTC.

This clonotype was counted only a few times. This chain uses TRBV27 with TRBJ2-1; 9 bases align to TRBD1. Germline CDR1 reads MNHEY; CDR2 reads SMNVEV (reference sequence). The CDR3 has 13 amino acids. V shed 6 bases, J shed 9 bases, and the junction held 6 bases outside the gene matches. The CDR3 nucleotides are TGTGCCAGCAGGACAGGGGGAGGGGGTGAGCAGTTCTTC. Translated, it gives CASRTGGGGEQFF.

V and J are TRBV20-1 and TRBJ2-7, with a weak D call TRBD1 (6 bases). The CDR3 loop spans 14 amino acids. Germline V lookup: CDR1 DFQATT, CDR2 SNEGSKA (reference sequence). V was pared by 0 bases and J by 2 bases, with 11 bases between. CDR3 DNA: TGCAGTGCTAGAGACCGCGGACAGACCTACGAGCAGTACTTC. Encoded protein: CSARDRGQTYEQYF.

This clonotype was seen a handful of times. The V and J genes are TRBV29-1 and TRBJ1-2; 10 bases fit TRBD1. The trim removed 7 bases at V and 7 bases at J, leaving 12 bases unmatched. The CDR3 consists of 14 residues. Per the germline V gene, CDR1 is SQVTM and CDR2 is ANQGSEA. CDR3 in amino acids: CSAPGQGQGSGYTF. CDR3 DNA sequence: TGCAGCGCCCCAGGCCAGGGACAGGGGTCTGGCTACACCTTC.

CDR3 loop: CASSLGTGVHEQYF. The CDR3 region has the DNA TGTGCCAGCAGTTTGGGGACAGGGGTCCACGAGCAGTACTTC. The chain employs TRBV12-3 or TRBV12-4 and TRBJ2-7, with 10 bases fitting TRBD1. V dropped 3 bases and J dropped 5; count of bases not matched to a gene: 4. The CDR3 spans 14 residues.

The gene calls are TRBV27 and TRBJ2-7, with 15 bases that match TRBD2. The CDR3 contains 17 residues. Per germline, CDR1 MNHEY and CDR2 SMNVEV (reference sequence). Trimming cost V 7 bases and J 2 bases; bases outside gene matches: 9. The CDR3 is CASIAGLAGGRTYEQYF. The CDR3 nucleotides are TGTGCCAGCATCGCCGGACTAGCGGGGGGGAGGACCTACGAGCAGTACTTC.

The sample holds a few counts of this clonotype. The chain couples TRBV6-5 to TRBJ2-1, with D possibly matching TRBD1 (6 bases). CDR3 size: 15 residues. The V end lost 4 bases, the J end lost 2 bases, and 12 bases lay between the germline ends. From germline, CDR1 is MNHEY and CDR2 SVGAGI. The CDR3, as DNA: TGTGCCAGCAGTTCGGCACGGACAGCCTACAATGAGCAGTTCTTC. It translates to CASSSARTAYNEQFF.

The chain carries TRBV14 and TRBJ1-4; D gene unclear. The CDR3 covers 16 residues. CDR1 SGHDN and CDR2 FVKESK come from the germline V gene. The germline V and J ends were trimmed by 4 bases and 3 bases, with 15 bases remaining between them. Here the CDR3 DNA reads TGTGCCAGCAGCCCAAAGGCTCGCGCAGCTAATGAAAAACTGTTTTTT. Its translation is CASSPKARAANEKLFF. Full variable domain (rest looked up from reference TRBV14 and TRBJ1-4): EAGVTQFPSHSVIEKGQTVTLRCDPISGHDNLYWYRRVMGKEIKFLLHFVKESKQDESGMPNNRFLAERTGGTYSTLKVQPAELEDSGVYFCASSPKARAANEKLFFGSGTQLSVL.

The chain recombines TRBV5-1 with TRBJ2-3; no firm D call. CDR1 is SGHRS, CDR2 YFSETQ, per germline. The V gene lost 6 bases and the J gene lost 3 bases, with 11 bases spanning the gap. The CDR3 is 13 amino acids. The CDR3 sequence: CASTPQQTDTQYF. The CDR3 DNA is TGCGCCAGCACTCCCCAACAGACAGATACGCAGTATTTT.

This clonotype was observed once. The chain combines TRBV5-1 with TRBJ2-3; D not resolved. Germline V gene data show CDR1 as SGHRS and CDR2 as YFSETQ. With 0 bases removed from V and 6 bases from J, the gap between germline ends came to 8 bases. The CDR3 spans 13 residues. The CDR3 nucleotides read TGCGCCAGCAGCTTGGAGAGGTACGATACGCAGTATTTT. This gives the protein CASSLERYDTQYF.

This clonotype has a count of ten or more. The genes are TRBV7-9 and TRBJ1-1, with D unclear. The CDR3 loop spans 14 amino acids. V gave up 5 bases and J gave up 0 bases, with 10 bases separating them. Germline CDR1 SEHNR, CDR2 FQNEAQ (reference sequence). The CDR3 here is CASSLVTMNTEAFF. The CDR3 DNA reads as TGTGCCAGCAGCCTCGTAACGATGAACACTGAAGCTTTCTTT.